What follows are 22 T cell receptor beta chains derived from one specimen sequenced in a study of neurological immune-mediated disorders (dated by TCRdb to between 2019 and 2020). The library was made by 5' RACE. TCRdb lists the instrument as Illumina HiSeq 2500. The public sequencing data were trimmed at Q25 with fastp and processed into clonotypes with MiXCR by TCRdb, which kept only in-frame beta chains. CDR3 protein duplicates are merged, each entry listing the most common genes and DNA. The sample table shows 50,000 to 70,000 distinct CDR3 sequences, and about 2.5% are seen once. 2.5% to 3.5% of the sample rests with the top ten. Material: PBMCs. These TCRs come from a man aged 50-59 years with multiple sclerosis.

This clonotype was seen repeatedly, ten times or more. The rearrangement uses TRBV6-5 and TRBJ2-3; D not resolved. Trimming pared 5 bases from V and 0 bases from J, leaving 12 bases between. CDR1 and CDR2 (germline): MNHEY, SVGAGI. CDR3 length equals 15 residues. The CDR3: CASSGYGPSTDTQYF. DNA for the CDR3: TGTGCCAGCAGTGGGTACGGGCCGAGCACAGATACGCAGTATTTT.

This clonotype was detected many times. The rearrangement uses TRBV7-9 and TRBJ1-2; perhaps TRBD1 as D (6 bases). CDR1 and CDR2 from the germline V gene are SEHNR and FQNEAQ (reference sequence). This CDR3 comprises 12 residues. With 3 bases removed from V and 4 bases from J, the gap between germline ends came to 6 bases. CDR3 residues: CASSLGAYGYTF. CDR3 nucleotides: TGTGCCAGCAGCTTGGGGGCCTATGGCTACACCTTC.

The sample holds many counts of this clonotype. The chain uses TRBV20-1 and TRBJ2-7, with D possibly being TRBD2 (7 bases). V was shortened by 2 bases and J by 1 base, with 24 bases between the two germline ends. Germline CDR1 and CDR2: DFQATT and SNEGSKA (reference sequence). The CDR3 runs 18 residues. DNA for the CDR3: TGCAGTGCTAGACCAGAACTCGGAGCGGGGAGGGGGTCCTACGAGCAGTACTTC. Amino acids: CSARPELGAGRGSYEQYF.

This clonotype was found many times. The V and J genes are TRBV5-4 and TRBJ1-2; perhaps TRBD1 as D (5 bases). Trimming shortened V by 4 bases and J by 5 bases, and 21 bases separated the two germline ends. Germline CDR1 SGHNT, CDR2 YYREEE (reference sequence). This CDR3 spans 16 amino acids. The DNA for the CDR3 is TGTGCCAGCAGCCCGGCGCCAGGGACGAGACGGTATGGCTACACCTTC. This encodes CASSPAPGTRRYGYTF.

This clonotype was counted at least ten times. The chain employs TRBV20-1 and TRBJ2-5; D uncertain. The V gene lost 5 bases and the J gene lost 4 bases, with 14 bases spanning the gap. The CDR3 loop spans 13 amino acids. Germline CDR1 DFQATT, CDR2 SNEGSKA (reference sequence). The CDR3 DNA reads TGCAGTGCTTCCATACAGCCTCGAGAGACCCAGTACTTC. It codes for CSASIQPRETQYF.

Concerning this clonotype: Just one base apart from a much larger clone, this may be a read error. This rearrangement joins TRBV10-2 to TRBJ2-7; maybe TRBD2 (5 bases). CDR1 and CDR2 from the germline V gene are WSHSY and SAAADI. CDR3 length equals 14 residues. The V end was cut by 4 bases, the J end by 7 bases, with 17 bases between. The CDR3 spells CASSALVARVEQYF. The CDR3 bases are TGCGCCAGCAGTGCGTTGGTAGCGCGGGTAGAGCAGTACTTC.

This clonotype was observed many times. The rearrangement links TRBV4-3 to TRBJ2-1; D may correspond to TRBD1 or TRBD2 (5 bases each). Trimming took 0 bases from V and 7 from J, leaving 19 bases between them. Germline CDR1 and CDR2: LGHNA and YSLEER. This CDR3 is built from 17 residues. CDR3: CASSQDPGPRSSNEQFF. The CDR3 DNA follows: TGCGCCAGCAGCCAAGATCCGGGGCCACGATCGTCAAATGAGCAGTTCTTC.

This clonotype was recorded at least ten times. DNA of the CDR3: TGCAGTGCTAAAGGGACGGTAACAGATACGCAGTATTTT. Protein: CSAKGTVTDTQYF. The chain joins TRBV20-1 to TRBJ2-3; TRBD1 or TRBD2 may be the D gene (5 bases each). The CDR3 is made up of 13 amino acids. V shed 4 bases and J shed 3 bases, with 11 bases lying between them. CDR1 and CDR2 from the germline V gene are DFQATT and SNEGSKA (reference sequence).

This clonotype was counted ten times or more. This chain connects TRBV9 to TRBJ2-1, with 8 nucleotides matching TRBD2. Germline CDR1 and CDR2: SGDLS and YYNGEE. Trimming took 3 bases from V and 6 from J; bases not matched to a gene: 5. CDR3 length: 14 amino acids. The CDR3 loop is CASSAGGDFNEQFF. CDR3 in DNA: TGTGCCAGCAGCGCGGGGGGGGATTTCAATGAGCAGTTCTTC.

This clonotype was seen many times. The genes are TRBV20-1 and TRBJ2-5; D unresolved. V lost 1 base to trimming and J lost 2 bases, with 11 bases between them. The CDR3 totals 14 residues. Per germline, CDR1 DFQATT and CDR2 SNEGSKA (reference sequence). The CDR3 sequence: CSARGMGNQETQYF. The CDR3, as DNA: TGCAGTGCTAGAGGAATGGGGAATCAAGAGACCCAGTACTTC.

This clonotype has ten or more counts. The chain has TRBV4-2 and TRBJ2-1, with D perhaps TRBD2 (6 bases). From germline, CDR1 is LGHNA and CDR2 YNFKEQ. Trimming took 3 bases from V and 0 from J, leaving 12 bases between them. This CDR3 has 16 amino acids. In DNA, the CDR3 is TGTGCCAGCAGCCAGGAGCTGGGAGGCTCCTACAATGAGCAGTTCTTC. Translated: CASSQELGGSYNEQFF.

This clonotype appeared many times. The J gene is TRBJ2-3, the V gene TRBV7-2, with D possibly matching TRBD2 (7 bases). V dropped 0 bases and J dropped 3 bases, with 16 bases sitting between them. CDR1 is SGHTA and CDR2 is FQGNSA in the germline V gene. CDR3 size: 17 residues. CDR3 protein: CASSLAPGGLGTDTQYF. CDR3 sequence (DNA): TGTGCCAGCAGCTTAGCCCCGGGGGGCCTAGGGACAGATACGCAGTATTTT.

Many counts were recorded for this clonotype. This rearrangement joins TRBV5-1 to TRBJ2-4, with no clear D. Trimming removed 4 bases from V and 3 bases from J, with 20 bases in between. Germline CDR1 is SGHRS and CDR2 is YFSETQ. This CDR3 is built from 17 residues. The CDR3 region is CASSPRTRVISKNIQYF. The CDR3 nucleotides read TGCGCCAGCAGCCCTAGGACCCGAGTGATTAGCAAAAACATTCAGTACTTC.

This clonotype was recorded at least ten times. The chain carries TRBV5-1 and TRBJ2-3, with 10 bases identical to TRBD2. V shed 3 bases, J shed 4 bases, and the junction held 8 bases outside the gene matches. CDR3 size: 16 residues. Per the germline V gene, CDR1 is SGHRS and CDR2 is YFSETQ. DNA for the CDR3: TGCGCCAGCAGCTCCAGCGGGGGGGCCACGGCAGATACGCAGTATTTT. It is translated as CASSSSGGATADTQYF.

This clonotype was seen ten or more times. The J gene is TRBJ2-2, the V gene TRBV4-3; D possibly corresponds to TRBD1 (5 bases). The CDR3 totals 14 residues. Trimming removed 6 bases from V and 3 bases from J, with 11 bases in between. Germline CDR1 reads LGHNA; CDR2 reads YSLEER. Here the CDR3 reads CASRQGRDTGELFF. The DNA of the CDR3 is TGCGCCAGCAGGCAGGGTCGAGACACCGGGGAGCTGTTTTTT.

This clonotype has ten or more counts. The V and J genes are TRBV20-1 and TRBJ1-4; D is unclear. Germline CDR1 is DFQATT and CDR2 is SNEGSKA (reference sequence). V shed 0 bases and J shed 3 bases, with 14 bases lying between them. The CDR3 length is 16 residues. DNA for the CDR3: TGCAGTGCTAGAGATGGGCTGGTGCTGGCTAATGAAAAACTGTTTTTT. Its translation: CSARDGLVLANEKLFF.

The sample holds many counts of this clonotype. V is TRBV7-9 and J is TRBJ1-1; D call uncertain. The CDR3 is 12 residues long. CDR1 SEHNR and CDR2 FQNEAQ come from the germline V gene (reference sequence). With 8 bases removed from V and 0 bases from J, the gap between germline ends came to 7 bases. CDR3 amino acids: CASDQLNTEAFF. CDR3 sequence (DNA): TGTGCCAGCGATCAGTTGAACACTGAAGCTTTCTTT.

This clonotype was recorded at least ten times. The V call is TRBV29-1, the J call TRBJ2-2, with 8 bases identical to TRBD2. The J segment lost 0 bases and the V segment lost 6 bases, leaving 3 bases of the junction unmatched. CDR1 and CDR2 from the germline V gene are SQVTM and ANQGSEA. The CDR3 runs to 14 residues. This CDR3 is CSVRGGSNTGELFF. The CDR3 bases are TGCAGCGTACGGGGGGGATCGAACACCGGGGAGCTGTTTTTT.

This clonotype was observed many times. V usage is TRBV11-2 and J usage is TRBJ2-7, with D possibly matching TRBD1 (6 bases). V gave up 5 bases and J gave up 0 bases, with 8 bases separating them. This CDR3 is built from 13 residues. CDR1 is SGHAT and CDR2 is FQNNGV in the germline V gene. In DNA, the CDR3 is TGTGCCAGCAGCCTAGGGGGCTCCTACGAGCAGTACTTC. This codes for CASSLGGSYEQYF.

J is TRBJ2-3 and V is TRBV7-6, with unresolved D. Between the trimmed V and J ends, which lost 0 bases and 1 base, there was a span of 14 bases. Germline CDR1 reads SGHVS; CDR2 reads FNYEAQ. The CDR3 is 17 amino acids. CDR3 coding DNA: TGTGCCAGCAGCTTAGCCGTGACCAGGATGGGCACAGATACGCAGTATTTT. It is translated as CASSLAVTRMGTDTQYF.

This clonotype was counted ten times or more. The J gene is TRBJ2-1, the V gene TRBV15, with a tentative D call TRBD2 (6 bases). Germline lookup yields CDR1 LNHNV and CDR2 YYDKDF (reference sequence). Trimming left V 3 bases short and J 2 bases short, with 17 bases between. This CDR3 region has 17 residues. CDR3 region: CATSSSTGGRAYNEQFF. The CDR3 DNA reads TGTGCCACCAGCAGCTCGACTGGAGGGCGGGCCTACAATGAGCAGTTCTTC.

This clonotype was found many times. CDR3 in amino acids: CASSQTGNTEAFF. Here the CDR3 DNA reads TGCGCCAGCAGCCAGACAGGGAACACTGAAGCTTTCTTT. This chain links TRBV4-3 with TRBJ1-1; D possibly corresponds to TRBD1 (6 bases). The CDR3 is 13 residues long. Germline V gene lookup returns CDR1 LGHNA and CDR2 YSLEER. V lost 3 bases and J lost 1, with 6 bases in between.